This paragraph covers one T cell receptor beta chain sequence. No antigen is known for it. The roughly 120-subject validation cohort, separate from the approximately 630-subject first cohort, included the donors. This entry is derived from a study of cytomegalovirus exposure and HLA in healthy donors. Study findings and constraints: A list of roughly 160 TCR beta chains associated with cytomegalovirus was given.

Using immunoSEQ multiplex PCR, the repertoire was profiled, and TCRdb retains in-frame clones only, with some absent. The sample shows around 99,000 clones, about 90% of them seen only once. The germline V gene has CDR1 KGHSH and CDR2 LQKENI. The V gene end was trimmed by 3 bases and the J gene end by 4 bases; junction bases not matched to a gene: 4. The CDR3 covers 15 residues. This TCR derives from a woman aged 18-29 years in good health and CMV-seronegative. Sequences were obtained from PBMCs. This chain connects TRBV18 to TRBJ2-4, with TRBD1 identical over 9 bases. The CDR3: CASSPLGTGKNIQYF. CDR3 sequence (DNA): TGTGCCAGCTCACCTCTCGGGACAGGGAAAAACATTCAGTACTTC.